This T cell receptor (beta chain) was sequenced during a study of regulatory T cells in long-lasting Graves disease. Time point specified: newly diagnosed GD, antithyroid drugs for less than 3 months. TCR sequences were obtained from RNA taken from PBMCs. Notes on the study in general: The study found TRBV28, TRBJ1-2 and TRBJ2-5 favored in persistent disease.

The CDR3 runs to 13 residues. V was pared by 1 base and J by 9 bases, with 11 bases between. Germline CDR1 is SGDLS and CDR2 is YYNGEE. With iRepertoire HTBI primers and Arm-PCR of CDR3 regions, TCR beta libraries were built. MiXCR, run by TCRdb on the multiplex PCR reads, gives a single entry per CDR3 protein. The repertoire holds roughly 610,000 distinct CDR3 sequences, roughly 15% seen once, with roughly 18% in the top ten. Turning to this clonotype: What it recognizes is unknown.

These data were also filed under a second study, of T cells in Graves' hyperthyroidism and ophthalmopathy. That paper notes: HTBI primers drove first-round RT-PCR of the TCR CDR3. Most thyroid clonotypes expanded above 0.001 appeared in blood too.

The TCR comes from a woman between 25 and 40 years old with Graves disease. The starting material was peripheral blood mononuclear cells (PBMCs), obtained at new diagnosis, from a patient treated with antithyroid drugs. J is TRBJ2-1 and V is TRBV9; D gene unclear. The CDR3 coding sequence is TGTGCCAGCAGCGTACTAATCCTGGGTGAGCAGTTCTTC. This encodes CASSVLILGEQFF.